Following are 2 T cell receptor beta chains from one sample sequenced in a study of regulatory T cells in long-lasting Graves disease. The time point was: newly diagnosed GD, antithyroid drugs for less than 3 months. Generation of the TCR library employed RNA extracted from PBMCs. Arm-PCR of CDR3 regions and iRepertoire HTBI primers were used to build TCR beta libraries. Using its own MiXCR run on the multiplex PCR reads, TCRdb lists one record per CDR3 protein. This table has hundreds of thousands of distinct CDR3 sequences, more than 15% appearing once. This sample also belongs to another study, concerning T cells in Graves' hyperthyroidism and ophthalmopathy.

The specimen comprised peripheral blood mononuclear cells (PBMCs), sampled at new diagnosis, from a patient treated with antithyroid drugs. The receptors come from a middle-aged woman with Graves disease.

Many counts were recorded for this clonotype. This chain links TRBV6-1 with TRBJ2-7; TRBD1 matches at 12 bases. The CDR3 sequence is 12 residues long. Germline loops: CDR1 MNHNS, CDR2 SASEGT. After removal of 10 bases from V and 7 bases from J, the junction contained 5 bases not matched to a gene. The CDR3 bases are TGTGCCACGGGACAGGGGGCAAGTGAGCAGTACTTC. Protein sequence: CATGQGASEQYF.

This chain joins TRBV20-1 and TRBJ1-6; D is perhaps TRBD1 (5 bases). Looked up from germline, CDR1 is DFQATT and CDR2 is SNEGSKA (reference sequence). V was trimmed by 3 bases and J by 9 bases, leaving 12 bases between them. The CDR3 loop spans 13 amino acids. In DNA form, the CDR3 reads TGCAGTGCTAGCCGTGGGACCGTTTCACCCCTCCACTTT. Its protein is CSASRGTVSPLHF.